This T cell receptor (beta chain) derives from a study of blood T cell repertoires in COVID-19. Overall study: Donors in the United States, Italy and Spain gave samples during acute or convalescent COVID-19. In each case, the material was cDNA or gDNA derived from T cells, B-cell-depleted T cells, or PBMCs.

This clone was seen a few times. The protocol was immunoSEQ multiplex PCR, while the TCRdb copy is restricted to in-frame clones and leaves out a portion. The sample yields a few hundred thousand clones, about 80% seen once. The CDR3 spans 15 residues. Germline CDR1 reads SGHKS; CDR2 reads YYEKEE (reference sequence). The V and J ends lost 2 bases and 2 bases, in that order; junction bases with no gene match: 7. Material for sequencing was peripheral blood. The rearrangement links TRBV5-5 to TRBJ2-7, with 7 bases that match TRBD2. This receptor was taken from a woman in her sixties with acute or convalescent COVID-19. The CDR3: CASSLLLGGAYEQYF. CDR3 nucleotides: TGTGCCAGCAGCTTACTTCTGGGAGGGGCCTACGAGCAGTACTTC.